This TCR beta chain was identified during a study of blood T cells in healthy people across ages. A few counts support this clonotype. The antigen is undetermined. Healthy Caucasian individuals from Russia aged roughly 6 to 90 served as donors. Findings and limits, study-wide: The long-lived group displayed more naive CD4+ cells, plus higher diversity, than the aged donors did.

The V end lost 6 bases, the J end lost 0 bases, and 15 bases lay between the germline ends. Germline V gene lookup returns CDR1 MNHEY and CDR2 SMNVEV (reference sequence). The CDR3 sequence is 16 residues long. Using a J-beta primer mix together with a sample-barcoded 5' primer, a second PCR was run for about 6 to 12 cycles. MiXCR was run by TCRdb on the 5' RACE reads, yielding one entry per CDR3 protein. The sample consists of roughly 1,000,000 distinct CDR3 sequences, about 25% of them appearing once. These data also featured in a second study, about T cells of mothers and their children. That report adds: Inherited differences only slightly affect thymic shaping of TCR recombination output.

Input material: blood. The J gene is TRBJ1-5, the V gene TRBV27, with D unclear. The origin of this receptor is a girl aged 2 to 10 in good health. The CDR3 DNA is TGTGCCAGCAGCCAGACGGGAACCTATAGCAATCAGCCCCAGCATTTT. Encoded protein: CASSQTGTYSNQPQHF.